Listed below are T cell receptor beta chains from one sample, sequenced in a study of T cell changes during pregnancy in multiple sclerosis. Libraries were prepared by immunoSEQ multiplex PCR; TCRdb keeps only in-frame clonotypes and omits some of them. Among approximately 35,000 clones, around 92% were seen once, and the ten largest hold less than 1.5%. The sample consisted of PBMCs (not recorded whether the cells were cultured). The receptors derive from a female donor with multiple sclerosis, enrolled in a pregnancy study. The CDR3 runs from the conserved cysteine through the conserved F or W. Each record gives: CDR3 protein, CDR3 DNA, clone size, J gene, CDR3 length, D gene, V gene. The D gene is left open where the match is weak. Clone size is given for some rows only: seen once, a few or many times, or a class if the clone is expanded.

CASSLDLLFWQADTQYF,TGTGCCAGCAGCTTAGATCTATTGTTTTGGCAGGCGGATACGCAGTATTTT,-,TRBJ2-3,17,-,TRBV11-2
CASSPRTPSYNEQFF,TGTGCCAGCAGTCCAAGGACTCCCTCCTACAATGAGCAGTTCTTC,-,TRBJ2-1,15,-,TRBV27
CASSVVAGGPGGELFF,TGTGCCAGCAGCGTAGTAGCGGGAGGGCCTGGCGGGGAGCTGTTTTTT,-,TRBJ2-2,16,TRBD2,TRBV9
CAITEVAALEGEQFF,TGTGCCATCACTGAGGTAGCGGCGCTGGAGGGTGAGCAGTTCTTC,-,TRBJ2-1,15,-,TRBV10-3
CASSEQGLSEQYF,TGTGCCAGCAGTGAACAGGGGCTGAGTGAGCAGTACTTC,-,TRBJ2-7,13,-,TRBV6-1
CASSVGRELFF,TGTGCCAGCAGTGTCGGCAGGGAGTTGTTTTTT,-,TRBJ1-4,11,-,TRBV6-1
CASSILTGNGEQYF,TGTGCCAGTAGTATACTTACCGGGAACGGCGAGCAGTACTTC,-,TRBJ2-7,14,-,TRBV19
CASSFGQHTEAFF,TGTGCCAGCAGCTTCGGCCAACATACTGAAGCTTTCTTT,-,TRBJ1-1,13,-,TRBV7-9
CASSLGPKVGYTF,TGTGCCAGCAGTTTGGGCCCGAAGGTTGGCTACACCTTC,-,TRBJ1-2,13,-,TRBV28
CASSLTLLGRTGELFF,TGTGCCAGCAGCTTAACCCTGTTAGGGAGGACCGGGGAGCTGTTTTTT,-,TRBJ2-2,16,-,TRBV7-3
CASSPGDSSYEQYF,TGTGCCAGCAGCCCGGGGGACAGCTCCTACGAGCAGTACTTC,once,TRBJ2-7,14,-,TRBV13
CALEQGRDNEKLFF,TGTGCCTTGGAACAGGGGCGGGATAATGAAAAACTGTTTTTT,-,TRBJ1-4,14,TRBD1,TRBV30
CAWSLLGGQETQYF,TGTGCCTGGAGCCTGCTTGGGGGCCAAGAGACCCAGTACTTC,-,TRBJ2-5,14,-,TRBV30
CASSFDALTHEQYF,TGTGCCAGCAGCTTCGACGCCTTAACCCACGAGCAGTACTTC,-,TRBJ2-7,14,-,TRBV7-2
CASSLGEYTEAFF,TGTGCCAGCAGTTTAGGGGAGTACACTGAAGCTTTCTTT,-,TRBJ1-1,13,-,TRBV28
CASSFRVNTEAFF,TGTGCCAGCAGCTTTAGGGTGAACACTGAAGCTTTCTTT,-,TRBJ1-1,13,-,TRBV7-9
CAWSSGALSGETQYF,TGTGCCTGGTCCTCCGGGGCACTCTCCGGGGAGACCCAGTACTTC,-,TRBJ2-5,15,-,TRBV30
CASSEGTSGSYEQYF,TGTGCCAGCAGTGAAGGGACTAGCGGCTCCTACGAGCAGTACTTC,-,TRBJ2-7,15,TRBD2,TRBV6-1
CASSFIRNWDTGELFF,TGTGCCAGCAGTTTTATCAGGAATTGGGACACCGGGGAGCTGTTTTTT,-,TRBJ2-2,16,-,TRBV27
CASSYPTGTGGTEAFF,TGTGCCAGCAGCTACCCTACCGGGACAGGGGGCACTGAAGCTTTCTTT,-,TRBJ1-1,16,TRBD1,TRBV7-9
CASSPGTGGGNEQFF,TGTGCCAGCAGTCCCGGGACAGGGGGGGGTAATGAGCAGTTCTTC,-,TRBJ2-1,15,TRBD1,TRBV6-6
CASMQGPREAFF,TGTGCCAGCATGCAGGGACCCCGTGAAGCTTTCTTT,once,TRBJ1-1,12,-,TRBV6-6
CSVEGTHPSPGTYQETQYF,TGCAGCGTTGAAGGTACCCATCCCTCCCCCGGGACATACCAAGAGACCCAGTACTTC,-,TRBJ2-5,19,-,TRBV29-1
CASSLGVAYGYTF,TGCGCCAGCAGCTTGGGGGTGGCCTACGGCTACACCTTC,-,TRBJ1-2,13,-,TRBV5-1
CASSLDRATEAFF,TGTGCCAGCAGTCTCGACCGTGCCACTGAAGCTTTCTTT,-,TRBJ1-1,13,-,TRBV28
CASSPWTGLAGAGQETQYF,TGTGCCAGCAGCCCGTGGACAGGACTAGCGGGAGCGGGGCAAGAGACCCAGTACTTC,-,TRBJ2-5,19,TRBD2,TRBV7-9
CASGQGVYEQYF,TGTGCCAGCGGACAGGGGGTGTACGAGCAGTACTTC,-,TRBJ2-7,12,TRBD1,TRBV19
CASSLVLTSGRRHEQFF,TGTGCCAGCAGCTTAGTTTTGACTAGCGGGAGGAGGCATGAGCAGTTCTTC,-,TRBJ2-1,17,TRBD2,TRBV11-2
CASSFGQGAGEKLFF,TGTGCCAGCAGTTTTGGACAGGGGGCAGGCGAAAAACTGTTTTTT,-,TRBJ1-4,15,TRBD1,TRBV27
CASSSIRTDNTEAFF,TGTGCCAGCAGCTCTATCAGAACAGACAACACTGAAGCTTTCTTT,few,TRBJ1-1,15,-,TRBV11-2
CASSEGTGRDGYTF,TGTGCCAGCAGTGAAGGGACAGGGAGGGACGGCTACACCTTC,-,TRBJ1-2,14,TRBD1,TRBV2
CASSLMTGLNYEQYF,TGTGCCAGCAGCTTGATGACAGGGCTCAACTACGAGCAGTACTTC,-,TRBJ2-7,15,TRBD1,TRBV5-5
CASSHESSYEQYF,TGTGCCAGCAGCCACGAAAGCTCCTACGAGCAGTACTTC,-,TRBJ2-7,13,-,TRBV5-5
CASSEAGNQPQHF,TGTGCCAGCAGTGAAGCAGGCAATCAGCCCCAGCATTTT,-,TRBJ1-5,13,-,TRBV6-1
CASTPLAGVSNEQFF,TGCGCCAGCACTCCACTAGCGGGAGTGAGCAATGAGCAGTTCTTC,-,TRBJ2-1,15,TRBD2,TRBV5-1
CASSRDWGGETQYF,TGTGCCAGCAGCCGGGACTGGGGGGGAGAGACCCAGTACTTC,-,TRBJ2-5,14,TRBD2,TRBV7-2
CASSLQGERADTQYF,TGTGCCAGCAGCTTACAGGGAGAGAGGGCAGATACGCAGTATTTT,once,TRBJ2-3,15,-,TRBV7-2
CASSLRLAGDNEQFF,TGTGCCAGCAGCTTGAGGCTAGCGGGGGACAATGAGCAGTTCTTC,once,TRBJ2-1,15,TRBD2,TRBV5-6
CAISGDNNYGYTF,TGTGCCATCAGTGGAGACAATAACTATGGCTACACCTTC,-,TRBJ1-2,13,-,TRBV10-3
CASSLSRDRMSEKLFF,TGTGCCAGCAGCTTGAGTAGGGATAGAATGAGTGAAAAACTGTTTTTT,-,TRBJ1-4,16,-,TRBV5-6
CASSQESSGNTDTQYF,TGTGCCAGCAGCCAAGAATCCAGCGGAAACACAGATACGCAGTATTTT,once,TRBJ2-3,16,-,TRBV4-2
CASSISTPTGNQPQHF,TGTGCCAGTAGTATTTCAACTCCCACAGGGAATCAGCCCCAGCATTTT,-,TRBJ1-5,16,-,TRBV19
CASTRYGTTNEKLFF,TGTGCCAGCACACGTTACGGGACGACTAATGAAAAACTGTTTTTT,-,TRBJ1-4,15,-,TRBV2
CASRQQGDTEAFF,TGTGCCAGCAGGCAACAGGGAGACACTGAAGCTTTCTTT,-,TRBJ1-1,13,-,TRBV6-6
CASSPAGGADTQYF,TGTGCCAGCAGCCCCGCGGGGGGCGCAGATACGCAGTATTTT,few,TRBJ2-3,14,TRBD2,TRBV7-9
CASSVVSSYNSPLHF,TGTGCCAGCAGTGTCGTCAGCTCCTATAATTCACCCCTCCACTTT,-,TRBJ1-6,15,-,TRBV2
CASSPGRDEDIQYF,TGTGCCAGCTCACCGGGGCGGGACGAGGACATTCAGTACTTC,-,TRBJ2-4,14,-,TRBV18
CSVVRGGAEAFF,TGCAGCGTTGTCCGGGGAGGGGCTGAAGCTTTCTTT,-,TRBJ1-1,12,-,TRBV29-1
CASSLRGGDEQYF,TGTGCCAGCAGCTTACGGGGAGGAGACGAGCAGTACTTC,-,TRBJ2-7,13,-,TRBV7-2
CAWKGPGLAGGRDYNEQFF,TGTGCCTGGAAGGGTCCGGGACTAGCGGGAGGGCGGGACTACAATGAGCAGTTCTTC,-,TRBJ2-1,19,TRBD2,TRBV30
CASSVDGNTIYF,TGTGCCAGCAGCGTAGATGGAAACACCATATATTTT,-,TRBJ1-3,12,-,TRBV9
CASSPYRDSTRLAQHF,TGTGCCAGCAGCCCCTACAGGGACAGTACGAGACTGGCCCAGCATTTT,-,TRBJ1-5,16,TRBD1,TRBV5-5
CASSQGWTHRQYF,TGCGCCAGCAGCCAAGGGTGGACTCATCGGCAGTACTTC,-,TRBJ2-7,13,-,TRBV4-1
CASSLWDSTEQFF,TGTGCCAGCAGCTTATGGGACTCCACTGAGCAGTTCTTC,-,TRBJ2-1,13,-,TRBV7-2
CAWRTTGGGEKLFF,TGTGCCTGGAGGACGACAGGAGGGGGGGAAAAACTGTTTTTT,-,TRBJ1-4,14,-,TRBV30